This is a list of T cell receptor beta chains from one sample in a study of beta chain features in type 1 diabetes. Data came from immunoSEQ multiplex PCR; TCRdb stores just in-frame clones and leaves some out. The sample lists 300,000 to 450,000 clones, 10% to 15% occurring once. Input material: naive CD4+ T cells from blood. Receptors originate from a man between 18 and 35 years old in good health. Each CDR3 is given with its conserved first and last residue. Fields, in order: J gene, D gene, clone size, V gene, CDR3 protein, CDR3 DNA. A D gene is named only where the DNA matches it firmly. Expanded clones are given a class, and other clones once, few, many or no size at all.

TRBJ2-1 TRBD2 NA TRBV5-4 CASSLELARAGEQFF TGTGCCAGCAGCTTGGAACTAGCGAGGGCCGGGGAGCAGTTCTTC
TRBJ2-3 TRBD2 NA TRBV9 CASSRTSGFDTQYF TGTGCCAGCAGCCGAACTAGCGGGTTTGATACGCAGTATTTT
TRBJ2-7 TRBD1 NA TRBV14 CASSQLDRGSYEQYF TGTGCCAGCAGCCAACTGGACAGGGGTTCCTACGAGCAGTACTTC
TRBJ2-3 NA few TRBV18 CASSPPGGTVTDTQYF TGTGCCAGCTCACCACCTGGGGGGACGGTCACAGATACGCAGTATTTT
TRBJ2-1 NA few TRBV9 CASSVPGLNEQFF TGTGCCAGCAGCGTACCGGGGTTAAATGAGCAGTTCTTC
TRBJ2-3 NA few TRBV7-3 CASSFQATSSDTQYF TGTGCCAGCAGCTTTCAGGCGACTAGTTCAGATACGCAGTATTTT
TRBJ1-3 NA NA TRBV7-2 CASSLGAGVGNTIYF TGTGCCAGCAGCTTAGGGGCGGGGGTAGGGAACACCATATATTTT
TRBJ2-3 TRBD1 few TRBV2 CASRKTGGKAQYF TGTGCCAGCAGGAAGACAGGGGGGAAGGCGCAGTATTTT
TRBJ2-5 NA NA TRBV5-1 CASSSPGPRETQYF TGCGCCAGCAGCTCTCCTGGTCCGCGAGAGACCCAGTACTTC
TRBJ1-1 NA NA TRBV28 CASSGTPDTEAFF TGTGCCAGCAGCGGGACTCCGGACACTGAAGCTTTCTTT
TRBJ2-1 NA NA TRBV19 CASSMQAVLEQFF TGTGCCAGTAGTATGCAAGCGGTCCTTGAGCAGTTCTTC
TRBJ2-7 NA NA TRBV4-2 CASSQERGYEQYF TGTGCCAGCAGCCAAGAGCGTGGCTACGAGCAGTACTTC
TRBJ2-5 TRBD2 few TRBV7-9 CASSLHSGTRGETQYF TGTGCCAGCAGCTTACACTCCGGGACTAGGGGAGAGACCCAGTACTTC
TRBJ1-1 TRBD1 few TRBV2 CASKRETGGTEAFF TGTGCCAGCAAAAGGGAGACAGGGGGGACTGAAGCTTTCTTT
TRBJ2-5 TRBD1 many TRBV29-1 CSVFTGVVETQYF TGCAGCGTGTTTACAGGGGTTGTAGAGACCCAGTACTTC
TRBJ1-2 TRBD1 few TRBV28 CASSPGDRANYGYTF TGTGCCAGCAGTCCGGGGGACAGAGCTAACTATGGCTACACCTTC
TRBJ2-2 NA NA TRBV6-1 CASRRSGPNTGELFF TGTGCCAGCAGACGTAGCGGCCCGAACACCGGGGAGCTGTTTTTT
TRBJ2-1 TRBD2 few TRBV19 CASSMGSGRWGEQFF TGTGCCAGTAGTATGGGGAGCGGGAGATGGGGTGAGCAGTTCTTC
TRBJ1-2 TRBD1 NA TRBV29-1 CSVPDRVNYGYTF TGCAGCGTGCCGGACAGGGTAAACTATGGCTACACCTTC
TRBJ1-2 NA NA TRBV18 CASFRQSDGYTF TGTGCCAGCTTCCGACAGTCAGATGGCTACACCTTC
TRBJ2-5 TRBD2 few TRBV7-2 CASSLSGGYQETQYF TGTGCCAGCAGCCTGAGCGGGGGGTACCAAGAGACCCAGTACTTC
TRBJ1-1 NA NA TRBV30 CAWSAPQAGDTEAFF TGTGCCTGGAGTGCGCCTCAGGCGGGCGACACTGAAGCTTTCTTT
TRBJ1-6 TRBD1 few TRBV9 CASSASTGVTPLHF TGTGCCAGCAGCGCCTCTACAGGGGTTACACCCCTCCACTTT
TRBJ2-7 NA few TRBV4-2 CASSQAVADPYEQYF TGTGCCAGCAGCCAAGCGGTAGCGGACCCCTACGAGCAGTACTTC
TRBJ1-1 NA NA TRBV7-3 CASSLTPGTEAFF TGTGCCAGCAGCTTAACACCGGGCACTGAAGCTTTCTTT
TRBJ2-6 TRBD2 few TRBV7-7 CASGGGPFSGANVLTF TGTGCTAGCGGGGGCGGACCGTTCTCTGGGGCCAACGTCCTGACTTTC
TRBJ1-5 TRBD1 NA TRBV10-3 CAIRGDSRNQPQHF TGTGCCATCAGGGGGGACAGCCGCAATCAGCCCCAGCATTTT
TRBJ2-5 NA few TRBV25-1 CASSEYRSQETQYF TGTGCCAGCAGTGAATATCGGTCACAAGAGACCCAGTACTTC
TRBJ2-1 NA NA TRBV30 CAWSLGGPTYNEQFF TGTGCCTGGAGTCTGGGCGGGCCTACCTACAATGAGCAGTTCTTC
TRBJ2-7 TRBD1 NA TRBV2 CASSEGPGQMFYEQYF TGTGCCAGCAGTGAAGGTCCGGGACAGATGTTCTACGAGCAGTACTTC
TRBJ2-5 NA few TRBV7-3 CASSLVAYQETQYF TGTGCCAGCAGCTTAGTCGCGTACCAAGAGACCCAGTACTTC
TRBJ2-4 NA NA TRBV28 CASSSQAVQYF TGTGCCAGCAGTTCCCAAGCGGTTCAGTACTTC
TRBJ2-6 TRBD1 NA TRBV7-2 CASSNPGQGANVLTF TGTGCCAGCAGCAACCCGGGACAGGGGGCCAACGTCCTGACTTTC
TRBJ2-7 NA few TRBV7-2 CASSLTTGNYEQYF TGTGCCAGCAGCCTAACCACAGGGAACTACGAGCAGTACTTC